These 22 T cell receptor beta chains originate from one sample sequenced in a study of blood T cells in healthy people across ages. Primed by a sample-barcoded 5' primer and a J-beta primer mix, a second PCR proceeded for 7 to 11 cycles. TCRdb recomputed calls from the 5' RACE reads with MiXCR, one row per CDR3 protein. The table includes 780,000 or so distinct CDR3 sequences, 20% to 25% detected once. These data are also associated with another study on T cells of mothers and their children.

Material: blood. These TCRs come from a boy aged 5-17 years in good health.

This clonotype showed up many times. The chain combines TRBV12-3 or TRBV12-4 with TRBJ2-5; D may be TRBD2 (7 bases). The CDR3 covers 15 residues. V shed 2 bases and J shed 2 bases, with 12 bases lying between them. This CDR3 reads CASSLRGARQETQYF. The CDR3 coding sequence is TGTGCCAGCAGTTTACGGGGGGCCAGGCAAGAGACCCAGTACTTC.

The chain uses TRBV7-2 and TRBJ2-7; D is tentatively TRBD1 or TRBD2 (5 bases each). This CDR3 has 14 amino acids. Per germline, CDR1 SGHTA and CDR2 FQGNSA. Deletions cut 5 bases from V and 11 bases from J, with 22 bases between. In DNA form, the CDR3 reads TGTGCCAGCAGCCCCGCCGGGACCCCGGGATGGAAGTACTTC. Its translation: CASSPAGTPGWKYF.

This chain connects TRBV6-6 to TRBJ1-5; 7 nucleotides agree with TRBD1. This CDR3 is 16 amino acids long. After removal of 8 bases from V and 2 bases from J, the junction contained 12 bases not matched to a gene. Germline V CDR1 and CDR2: MNHNY, SVGAGI (reference sequence). The CDR3 sequence: CASGSPGGGGNQPQHF. Written as DNA, the CDR3 is TGTGCCAGCGGATCCCCAGGGGGAGGTGGCAATCAGCCCCAGCATTTT.

The chain uses TRBV5-1 and TRBJ2-3; tentative D call: TRBD1 (6 bases). The V gene lost 4 bases and the J gene lost 2 bases, with 20 bases spanning the gap. The V gene's germline CDR1 is SGHRS and CDR2 YFSETQ. The CDR3 has 17 residues. The CDR3 region is CASSQPDSPYPTDTQYF. The CDR3 nucleotides are TGCGCCAGCAGCCAACCGGACAGCCCATACCCCACAGATACGCAGTATTTT.

This chain connects TRBV7-8 to TRBJ1-4, with D possibly being TRBD1 (5 bases). Per the germline V gene, CDR1 is SGHVS and CDR2 is FQNEAQ. Between the trimmed V and J ends, which lost 5 bases and 7 bases, there was a span of 17 bases. This CDR3 is 15 amino acids long. The CDR3 DNA follows: TGTGCCAGCAGCACGCAGGGAGGTCTTCGTGAAAAACTGTTTTTT. This codes for CASSTQGGLREKLFF.

The rearrangement uses TRBV4-3 and TRBJ2-7; 9 bases map to TRBD2. J was trimmed by 11 bases and V by 0 bases; bases with no gene match: 11. In germline, CDR1 is LGHNA, CDR2 YSLEER. The CDR3 runs to 15 residues. The DNA for the CDR3 is TGCGCCAGCAGCCAAGATATACGCGGGCTAGCGGGGAAGTACTTC. Amino acid sequence: CASSQDIRGLAGKYF.

The chain carries TRBV12-3 or TRBV12-4 and TRBJ1-2; possibly TRBD1 for D (5 bases). This CDR3 comprises 15 residues. Deletions cut 6 bases from V and 5 bases from J, with 19 bases between. The CDR3 protein is CASSTGLRIQYGYTF. The CDR3 bases are TGTGCCAGCAGCACAGGATTGAGAATTCAATATGGCTACACCTTC.

This clonotype was seen only once. The chain recombines TRBV6-5 with TRBJ1-4, with D maybe TRBD1 (6 bases). The V gene lost 3 bases and the J gene lost 8 bases, with 16 bases spanning the gap. Germline V gene lookup returns CDR1 MNHEY and CDR2 SVGAGI. CDR3 size: 15 residues. CDR3 in amino acids: CASSYSGGLVEKLFF. The CDR3, as DNA: TGTGCCAGCAGTTATAGTGGGGGGCTGGTAGAAAAACTGTTTTTT.

J is TRBJ1-5 and V is TRBV27; D gene ambiguous. Germline values: CDR1 MNHEY, CDR2 SMNVEV (reference sequence). This CDR3 is 16 amino acids long. Trimming took off 2 bases at V and 0 bases at J, with 11 bases between the two ends. As DNA, the CDR3 is TGTGCCAGCAGTTTACTTTCCAATAATAGCAATCAGCCCCAGCATTTT. Protein sequence: CASSLLSNNSNQPQHF.

The chain links TRBV12-3 or TRBV12-4 to TRBJ1-1; TRBD1 might be the D (5 bases). V lost 7 bases to trimming and J lost 0 bases, with 9 bases between them. This CDR3 spans 13 amino acids. CDR3 region: CASKWGVNTEAFF. The CDR3 DNA is TGTGCCAGCAAGTGGGGCGTGAACACTGAAGCTTTCTTT.

This sequence joins TRBV28 and TRBJ2-5; the D gene is possibly TRBD1 (6 bases). Germline loops: CDR1 MDHEN, CDR2 SYDVKM. This CDR3 is built from 15 residues. Trimming shortened V by 6 bases and J by 5 bases, and 19 bases separated the two germline ends. This CDR3 reads CASSSTLDSGETQYF. The CDR3, as DNA: TGTGCCAGCAGCAGCACGCTGGACAGTGGGGAGACCCAGTACTTC.

This chain connects TRBV9 to TRBJ2-1; TRBD1 aligns across 11 bases. Germline assignment: CDR1 SGDLS and CDR2 YYNGEE. The CDR3 length is 15 residues. V lost 0 bases and J lost 9; bases outside the gene matches: 5. The CDR3 nucleotides are TGTGCCAGCAGCGTAGCTTCGGACAGGGGGCCTGAGCAGTTCTTC. Protein product: CASSVASDRGPEQFF.

Only a few counts were recorded for this clonotype. This chain connects TRBV20-1 to TRBJ1-2; D possibly corresponds to TRBD1 (6 bases). V was trimmed by 6 bases and J by 2 bases, leaving 13 bases between them. Looked up from germline, CDR1 is DFQATT and CDR2 is SNEGSKA (reference sequence). CDR3 length: 13 amino acids. CDR3 bases: TGCAGTGCCTCTCCGGGACAAAACTATGGCTACACCTTC. It translates to CSASPGQNYGYTF.

This clonotype appeared a few times. The chain recombines TRBV7-6 with TRBJ2-2; 9 nucleotides align to TRBD2. V lost 2 bases to trimming and J lost 6 bases; unmatched junction nucleotides: 7. The CDR3 consists of 16 residues. Germline CDR1 reads SGHVS; CDR2 reads FNYEAQ. The CDR3 protein is CASSLNPGLAPGELFF. In DNA, the CDR3 is TGTGCCAGCAGCTTAAACCCGGGACTAGCCCCCGGGGAGCTGTTTTTT.

This clonotype came up a few times. The V call is TRBV7-4, the J call TRBJ1-4; D gene unclear. The length of the CDR3 is 14 residues. Germline V gives CDR1 SGHVT, CDR2 SQSDAQ. The ends were cut back, 5 bases at V and 8 bases at J, with 15 bases in the middle. As DNA, the CDR3 is TGTGCCAGCAGCAATTCGCCACGGTGGGAAAAACTGTTTTTT. It specifies CASSNSPRWEKLFF.

This clonotype was observed a handful of times. The chain combines TRBV5-1 with TRBJ2-7; 9 nucleotides match TRBD1. The CDR3 consists of 17 residues. Unmatched junction bases numbered 14, after V lost 2 bases and J lost 5 bases. Germline CDR1 SGHRS, CDR2 YFSETQ. CDR3 amino acids: CASSFYRGRGTFHEQYF. CDR3 nucleotide sequence: TGCGCCAGCAGCTTCTACAGGGGGCGAGGCACTTTCCACGAGCAGTACTTC.

The rearrangement links TRBV3-1 to TRBJ2-7; 8 bases fit TRBD1. Germline V gene sequence: CDR1 LGHDT, CDR2 YNNKEL (reference sequence). J was trimmed by 2 bases and V by 0 bases; bases with no gene match: 3. The CDR3 contains 15 residues. CDR3 in DNA: TGTGCCAGCAGCCAAGAAGGGACAGGTCCCTACGAGCAGTACTTC. This sequence encodes CASSQEGTGPYEQYF.

The chain uses TRBV20-1 and TRBJ2-2; tentatively, D is TRBD2 (7 bases). This CDR3 spans 11 amino acids. Germline loops: CDR1 DFQATT, CDR2 SNEGSKA (reference sequence). The CDR3: CRGGAGGELFF. CDR3 sequence (DNA): TGCAGAGGGGGGGCCGGCGGGGAGCTGTTTTTT.

The chain links TRBV27 to TRBJ2-3, with TRBD1 as a possible D gene (5 bases). V gave up 0 bases and J gave up 0 bases, with 10 bases separating them. In germline, CDR1 is MNHEY, CDR2 SMNVEV (reference sequence). The CDR3 sequence is 16 residues long. The CDR3 DNA is TGTGCCAGCAGTTTATCGGTAGGGGCCAGCACAGATACGCAGTATTTT. The encoded protein is CASSLSVGASTDTQYF.

The V call is TRBV29-1, the J call TRBJ2-7, with D perhaps TRBD2 (5 bases). CDR1 is SQVTM, CDR2 ANQGSEA, per germline. The CDR3 is made up of 13 amino acids. Trimming cost V 7 bases and J 5 bases, with 18 bases left between them. Here the CDR3 reads CSANKGERNEQYF. Written as DNA, the CDR3 is TGCAGCGCCAACAAGGGAGAACGAAACGAGCAGTACTTC.

The chain is built from TRBV20-1 and TRBJ1-2; D is unclear. Trimming took 4 bases from V and 0 from J, leaving 15 bases between them. CDR3 length equals 15 residues. In germline, CDR1 is DFQATT, CDR2 SNEGSKA (reference sequence). CDR3 DNA sequence: TGCAGTGCTACAAGACGGTCCATCGCTAACTATGGCTACACCTTC. Translated, it gives CSATRRSIANYGYTF.

The chain carries TRBV6-5 and TRBJ2-1; TRBD1 agrees at 10 bases. Germline trimming cut 7 bases from V and 9 bases from J; bases unmatched to any gene: 9. Germline CDR1 is MNHEY and CDR2 is SVGAGI. The CDR3 contains 14 residues. DNA for the CDR3: TGTGCCAGCACCCCTCCGGGACAGGGGAGTGAGCAGTTCTTC. Translated, it gives CASTPPGQGSEQFF.